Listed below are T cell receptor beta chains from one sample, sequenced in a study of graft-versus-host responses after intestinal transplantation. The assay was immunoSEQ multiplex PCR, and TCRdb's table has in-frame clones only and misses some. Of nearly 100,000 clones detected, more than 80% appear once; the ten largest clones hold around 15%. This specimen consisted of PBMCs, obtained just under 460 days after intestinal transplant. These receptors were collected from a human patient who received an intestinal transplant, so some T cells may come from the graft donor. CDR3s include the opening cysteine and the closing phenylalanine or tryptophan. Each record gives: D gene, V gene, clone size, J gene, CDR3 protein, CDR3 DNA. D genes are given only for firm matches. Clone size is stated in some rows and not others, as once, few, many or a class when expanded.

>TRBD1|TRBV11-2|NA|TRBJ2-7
CASSPDRGYEQYF
TGTGCCAGCAGCCCAGACAGGGGTTACGAGCAGTACTTC
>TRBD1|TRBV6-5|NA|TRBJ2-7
CASADRATSYEQYF
TGTGCCAGCGCGGACAGGGCAACCTCCTACGAGCAGTACTTC
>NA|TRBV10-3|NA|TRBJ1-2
CAIKGGNGYTF
TGTGCCATCAAGGGGGGGAATGGCTACACCTTC
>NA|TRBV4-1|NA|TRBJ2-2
CASSQAELYTGELFF
TGCGCCAGCAGCCAAGCCGAGTTGTACACCGGGGAGCTGTTTTTT
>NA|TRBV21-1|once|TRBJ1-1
CASSKSEGPGGSFF
TGTGCCAGCAGCAAATCGGAGGGGCCGGGGGGTAGCTTCTTT
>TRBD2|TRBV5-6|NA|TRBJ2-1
CASRLAGEYNEQFF
TGTGCCAGCAGGCTAGCGGGCGAGTACAATGAGCAGTTCTTC
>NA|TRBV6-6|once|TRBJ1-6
CASSAASSYNSPLHF
TGTGCCAGCAGTGCTGCTAGCTCCTATAATTCACCCCTCCACTTT
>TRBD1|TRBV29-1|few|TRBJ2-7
CSVEGGTGADEQYF
TGCAGCGTTGAAGGGGGAACAGGGGCGGACGAGCAGTACTTC
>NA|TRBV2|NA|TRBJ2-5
CASSRQTQVQETQYF
TGTGCCAGCAGTCGTCAAACACAGGTCCAAGAGACCCAGTACTTC
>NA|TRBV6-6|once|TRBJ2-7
CASSYSDGYEQYF
TGTGCCAGCAGTTACTCGGACGGCTACGAGCAGTACTTC
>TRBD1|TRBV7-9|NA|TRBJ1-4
CASSYGDRGLRF
TGTGCCAGCAGCTATGGGGACAGGGGATTACGGTTT
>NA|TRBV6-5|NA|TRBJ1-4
CASSYTGSGNEKLFF
TGTGCCAGCAGTTATACCGGGTCGGGTAATGAAAAACTGTTTTTT
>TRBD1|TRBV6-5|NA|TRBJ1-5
CASRLQGALGEPQHF
TGTGCCAGCAGATTACAGGGGGCTCTAGGGGAGCCCCAGCATTTT
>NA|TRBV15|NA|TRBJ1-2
CATSRDRPNYGYTF
TGTGCCACCAGCAGAGACAGACCTAACTATGGCTACACCTTC
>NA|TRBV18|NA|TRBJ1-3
CASSPRRDTIYF
TGTGCCAGCTCACCAAGGCGGGACACCATATATTTT
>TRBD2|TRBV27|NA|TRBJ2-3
CASSPGLAGTDTQYF
TGTGCCAGCAGTCCGGGACTAGCTGGCACAGATACGCAGTATTTT
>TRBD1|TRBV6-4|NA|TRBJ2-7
CASAPEGQANYEQYF
TGTGCCAGCGCGCCCGAGGGACAGGCAAACTACGAGCAGTACTTC
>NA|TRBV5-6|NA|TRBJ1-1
CASSAPGASEAFF
TGTGCCAGCAGCGCGCCAGGGGCCTCTGAAGCTTTCTTT
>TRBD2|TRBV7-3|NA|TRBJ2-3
CASSFSGHIAGRTDTQYF
TGTGCCAGCAGCTTTTCGGGTCATATAGCGGGGCGCACAGATACGCAGTATTTT
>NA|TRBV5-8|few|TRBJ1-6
CASSLAGTNSPLHF
TGTGCCAGCAGCTTGGCAGGGACTAATTCACCCCTCCACTTT
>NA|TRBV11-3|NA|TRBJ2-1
CASSSRGSGSYNEQFF
TGTGCCAGCAGTTCCCGTGGTAGCGGATCCTACAATGAGCAGTTCTTC
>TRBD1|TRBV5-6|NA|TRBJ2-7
CASSLKGGQGAREQYF
TGTGCCAGCAGCTTAAAGGGCGGACAGGGGGCGCGTGAGCAGTACTTC
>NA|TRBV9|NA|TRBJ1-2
CASSTGTYGYTF
TGTGCCAGCAGTACAGGGACCTATGGCTACACCTTC
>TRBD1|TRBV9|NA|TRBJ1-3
CASSATGGSGNTIYF
TGTGCCAGCAGCGCGACAGGGGGCTCTGGAAACACCATATATTTT
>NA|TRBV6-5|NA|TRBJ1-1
CASSFRDTSMNTEAFF
TGTGCCAGCAGTTTTAGGGACACTTCCATGAACACTGAAGCTTTCTTT
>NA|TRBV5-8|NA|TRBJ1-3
CASSQSLHSGNTIYF
TGTGCCAGCAGCCAAAGTCTACACTCTGGAAACACCATATATTTT
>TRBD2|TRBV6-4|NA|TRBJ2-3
CASSDTSGGADTQYF
TGTGCCAGCAGTGACACTAGCGGGGGGGCAGATACGCAGTATTTT
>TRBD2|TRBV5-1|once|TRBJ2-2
CASSPQPRLAGRGGGELFF
TGCGCCAGCAGCCCCCAACCCAGACTAGCGGGGAGGGGCGGCGGGGAGCTGTTTTTT
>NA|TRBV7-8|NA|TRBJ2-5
CASSSQGLETQYF
TGTGCCAGCAGCTCCCAGGGGCTGGAGACCCAGTACTTC
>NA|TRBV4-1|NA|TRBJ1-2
CASSSPQRQAITDGYTF
TGCGCCAGCAGCTCCCCACAAAGACAGGCGATCACAGATGGCTACACCTTC
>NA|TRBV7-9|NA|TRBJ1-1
CASSLAVERGEAFF
TGTGCCAGCAGCTTAGCTGTAGAACGGGGAGAAGCTTTCTTT
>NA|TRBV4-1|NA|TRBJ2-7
CASSQGGEGYEQYF
TGCGCCAGCAGCCAAGGCGGGGAAGGGTACGAGCAGTACTTC
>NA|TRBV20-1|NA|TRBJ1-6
CSASDLHF
TGCAGTGCTAGTGACCTCCACTTT
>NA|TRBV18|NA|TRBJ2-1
CASSPPASNEQFF
TGTGCCAGCTCACCACCAGCCAGCAATGAGCAGTTCTTC
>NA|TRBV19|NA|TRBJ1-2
CASGGTGQFFYGYTF
TGTGCCAGTGGGGGGACGGGGCAGTTCTTCTATGGCTACACCTTC
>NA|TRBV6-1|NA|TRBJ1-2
CASRSPTGDDGYTF
TGTGCCAGCAGGAGCCCGACGGGGGACGATGGCTACACCTTC
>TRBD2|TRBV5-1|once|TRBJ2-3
CASSLPLGAGGPDTQYF
TGCGCCAGCAGCTTGCCGTTGGGAGCGGGGGGTCCAGATACGCAGTATTTT
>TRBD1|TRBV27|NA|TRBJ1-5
CASSLSRGQGNQPQHF
TGTGCCAGCAGTTTATCGAGGGGGCAAGGCAATCAGCCCCAGCATTTT
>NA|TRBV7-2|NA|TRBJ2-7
CASSLYRGSYEQYF
TGTGCCAGCAGCTTATACCGGGGCTCCTACGAGCAGTACTTC
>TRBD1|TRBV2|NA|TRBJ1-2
CASRPEGTGNYGYTF
TGTGCCAGCAGACCCGAAGGGACAGGGAACTATGGCTACACCTTC
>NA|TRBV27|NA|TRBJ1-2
CASSSWGAGGYTF
TGTGCCAGCAGTTCTTGGGGCGCCGGGGGCTACACCTTC
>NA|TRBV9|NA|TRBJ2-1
CASSVGNNEQFF
TGTGCCAGCAGCGTAGGAAACAATGAGCAGTTCTTC
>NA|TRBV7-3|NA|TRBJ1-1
CASSLGTGNTEAFF
TGTGCCAGCAGCTTAGGTACTGGGAACACTGAAGCTTTCTTT
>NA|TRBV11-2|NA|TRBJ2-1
CASSFQGGYNEQFF
TGTGCCAGCAGCTTCCAGGGGGGTTACAATGAGCAGTTCTTC
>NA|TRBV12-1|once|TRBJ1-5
CASSPGRRKDQPQHF
TGTGCCAGCAGCCCGGGACGGCGGAAAGATCAGCCCCAGCATTTT
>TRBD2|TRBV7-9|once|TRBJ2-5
CAGHSGQYQETQYF
TGTGCCGGCCATAGCGGGCAGTACCAAGAGACCCAGTACTTC
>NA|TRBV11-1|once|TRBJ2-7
CASSVGTPGEQYF
TGTGCCAGCAGCGTCGGGACCCCCGGCGAGCAGTACTTC
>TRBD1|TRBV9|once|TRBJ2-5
CASSAGTVQGTQYF
TGTGCCAGCAGCGCCGGGACAGTGCAGGGGACCCAGTACTTC
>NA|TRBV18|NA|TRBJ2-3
CASSPGTDTQYF
TGTGCCAGCTCACCGGGCACAGATACGCAGTATTTT
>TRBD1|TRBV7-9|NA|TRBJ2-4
CASSRTGAGAKNIQYF
TGTGCCAGCAGCCGGACAGGGGCCGGGGCCAAAAACATTCAGTACTTC